This is a list of T cell receptor beta chains from one sample in a study of T cell repertoires in cytomegalovirus infection. TCRdb re-analysed the reads in MiXCR, keeping a single row per CDR3 protein. Among about 600,000 distinct CDR3 sequences listed, roughly 26% were seen once. Source material: CD8+ T cells from PBMCs. The receptors stem from a human donor in good health (CMV status not recorded). Some clones in this sample may be carry-over from other donors' samples. CDR3s include the opening cysteine and the closing phenylalanine or tryptophan. The D gene is left open where the match is weak. Expanded clones are given a class, and other clones once, few, many or no size at all.

TRBV18	TRBJ2-1	TRBD2	.	CASSRTSGNYNEQFF	TGTGCCAGCTCAAGGACTAGCGGAAACTACAATGAGCAGTTCTTC
TRBV2	TRBJ2-2	.	.	CASDSETGELFF	TGTGCCAGTGACAGTGAAACCGGGGAGCTGTTTTTT
TRBV9	TRBJ1-1	TRBD1	few	CASSPQGAWTEAFF	TGTGCCAGCAGCCCTCAGGGGGCTTGGACTGAAGCTTTCTTT
TRBV5-5	TRBJ2-7	TRBD2	.	CASRNSGGAPREQYF	TGTGCCAGCAGAAATAGCGGGGGCGCACCACGGGAGCAGTACTTC
TRBV28	TRBJ2-1	.	many	CASSKRRDASSYNEQFF	TGTGCCAGCAGCAAAAGGAGAGACGCCAGCTCCTACAATGAGCAGTTCTTC
TRBV5-1	TRBJ2-1	.	.	CASSLDGVVAYNEQFF	TGCGCCAGCAGCTTGGACGGGGTTGTGGCCTACAATGAGCAGTTCTTC
TRBV28	TRBJ2-5	.	.	CASSPRGQGGETQYF	TGTGCCAGCAGTCCCCGAGGCCAGGGCGGGGAGACCCAGTACTTC
TRBV15	TRBJ2-1	.	.	CATTGESSYNEQFF	TGTGCCACCACAGGGGAATCTTCCTACAATGAGCAGTTCTTC
TRBV7-6	TRBJ1-1	.	many	CASSFNEIGPNTEAFF	TGTGCCAGCAGCTTTAACGAAATTGGGCCAAACACTGAAGCTTTCTTT
TRBV12-3/TRBV12-4	TRBJ1-4	.	few	CASSRASGRANEKLFF	TGTGCCAGCAGTAGGGCTTCGGGGAGGGCTAATGAAAAACTGTTTTTT
TRBV20-1	TRBJ2-1	.	many	CSASASGQGLYNEQFF	TGCAGTGCTAGCGCTTCGGGTCAGGGATTATACAATGAGCAGTTCTTC
TRBV7-2	TRBJ2-4	TRBD1	.	CASSFLGQGVKNIQYF	TGTGCCAGCAGCTTCCTCGGACAGGGCGTAAAAAACATTCAGTACTTC
TRBV27	TRBJ2-1	TRBD2	few	CASSPGGGTEQFF	TGTGCCAGCAGTCCCGGGGGGGGGACCGAGCAGTTCTTC
TRBV15	TRBJ1-1	.	.	CATSRDENEAFF	TGTGCCACCAGCAGAGATGAAAACGAAGCTTTCTTT
TRBV6-5	TRBJ2-2	.	many	CASSQGSGELFF	TGTGCCAGCAGCCAGGGGTCCGGGGAGCTGTTTTTT
TRBV29-1	TRBJ2-2	.	once	CSVVGVPGELFF	TGCAGCGTTGTCGGGGTTCCCGGGGAGCTGTTTTTT
TRBV7-9	TRBJ1-3	.	few	CASTSISLTGLTRRNTIYF	TGTGCCAGCACCTCGATCTCCTTAACAGGGCTAACGAGGAGAAACACCATATATTTT
TRBV14	TRBJ1-5	TRBD1	.	CASSQGGQGDQPQHF	TGTGCCAGCAGCCAAGGAGGACAGGGCGACCAGCCCCAGCATTTT
TRBV7-2	TRBJ2-1	TRBD2	many	CASSSIRTSYNEQFF	TGTGCCAGCAGCTCCATTCGGACTAGCTACAATGAGCAGTTCTTC
TRBV11-3	TRBJ2-2	.	.	CASSLGVDRNTGELFF	TGTGCCAGCAGCTTAGGGGTGGACCGGAACACCGGGGAGCTGTTTTTT
TRBV6-2/TRBV6-3	TRBJ2-6	.	.	CASSWVVGGRDKYSGANVLTF	TGTGCCAGCAGTTGGGTTGTCGGGGGACGAGACAAATACTCTGGGGCCAACGTCCTGACTTTC
TRBV20-1	TRBJ1-5	.	few	CSARKRGEENNQPQHF	TGCAGTGCTAGGAAACGAGGGGAGGAAAACAATCAGCCCCAGCATTTT
TRBV12-3/TRBV12-4	TRBJ2-2	.	.	CASSFWLRAEGDTGELFF	TGTGCCAGCAGTTTCTGGCTTCGAGCGGAGGGGGACACCGGGGAGCTGTTTTTT
TRBV4-2	TRBJ2-5	TRBD2	.	CASSPVLAGGSQETQYF	TGTGCCAGCAGCCCCGTACTAGCGGGGGGGTCCCAAGAGACCCAGTACTTC
TRBV15	TRBJ2-3	.	.	CATSRDFTDTQYF	TGTGCCACCAGCAGAGATTTCACAGATACGCAGTATTTT
TRBV4-2	TRBJ1-5	TRBD1	.	CASSQGQDHNQPQHF	TGTGCCAGCAGCCAGGGACAGGACCACAATCAGCCCCAGCATTTT
TRBV2	TRBJ2-6	.	.	CASSESANVLTF	TGTGCCAGCAGTGAATCGGCCAACGTCCTGACTTTC
TRBV29-1	TRBJ1-2	.	.	CSVEGVGYTF	TGCAGCGTTGAAGGGGTAGGCTACACCTTC
TRBV7-2	TRBJ2-1	.	many	CASSLVVGDWGYNEQFF	TGTGCCAGCAGCTTAGTGGTAGGGGACTGGGGCTACAATGAGCAGTTCTTC
TRBV20-1	TRBJ1-1	TRBD1	.	CSAREGAATVVTEAFF	TGCAGTGCTAGGGAGGGGGCAGCCACGGTGGTCACTGAAGCTTTCTTT
TRBV6-2/TRBV6-3	TRBJ1-1	.	few	CASSYVGLNTEAFF	TGTGCCAGCAGTTACGTCGGACTGAACACTGAAGCTTTCTTT
TRBV2	TRBJ2-5	TRBD2	.	CVSRTSGGATETQYF	TGTGTCAGCCGGACTAGCGGGGGGGCAACCGAGACCCAGTACTTC
TRBV29-1	TRBJ1-2	.	few	CSVIRASYGYTF	TGCAGCGTTATCCGGGCCTCCTACGGCTACACCTTC
TRBV10-1	TRBJ1-1	TRBD1	.	CASSEFGTDTEAFF	TGCGCCAGCAGTGAGTTTGGGACAGACACTGAAGCTTTCTTT
TRBV28	TRBJ1-5	.	few	CASSLASGRNNQPQHF	TGTGCCAGCAGTTTAGCCTCGGGACGGAACAATCAGCCCCAGCATTTT
TRBV6-6	TRBJ2-7	TRBD1	many	CASSVRDRPSEQYF	TGTGCCAGCAGCGTCCGGGACAGGCCCTCCGAGCAGTACTTC
TRBV7-8	TRBJ2-7	TRBD2	many	CASSAELGGNYEQYF	TGTGCCAGCAGCGCCGAGCTGGGGGGGAACTACGAGCAGTACTTC
TRBV2	TRBJ2-1	.	.	CASRREGRSYNEQFF	TGTGCCAGCCGAAGGGAAGGGCGCTCCTACAATGAGCAGTTCTTC
TRBV29-1	TRBJ2-2	.	.	CSLKKDGELFF	TGCAGTTTGAAGAAGGACGGGGAGCTGTTTTTT
TRBV20-1	TRBJ2-5	TRBD1	.	CSAPQWDSQTQYF	TGCAGTGCCCCACAGTGGGACAGCCAGACCCAGTACTTC
TRBV12-3/TRBV12-4	TRBJ2-6	TRBD1	.	CASRFGTAFSGANVLTF	TGTGCCAGCAGGTTTGGGACAGCGTTCTCTGGGGCCAACGTCCTGACTTTC
TRBV5-8	TRBJ2-5	.	.	CASSSETGRREMKTQYF	TGTGCCAGCAGCTCAGAGACGGGACGGCGGGAAATGAAGACCCAGTACTTC
TRBV20-1	TRBJ2-5	.	.	CSARVRGQETQYF	TGCAGTGCTAGAGTCAGGGGACAAGAGACCCAGTACTTC
TRBV27	TRBJ2-1	.	.	CASTSNYNEQFF	TGTGCCAGCACCTCGAATTACAATGAGCAGTTCTTC
TRBV7-9	TRBJ1-1	.	.	CASSVRIGEAFF	TGTGCCAGCAGCGTCCGGATCGGTGAAGCTTTCTTT